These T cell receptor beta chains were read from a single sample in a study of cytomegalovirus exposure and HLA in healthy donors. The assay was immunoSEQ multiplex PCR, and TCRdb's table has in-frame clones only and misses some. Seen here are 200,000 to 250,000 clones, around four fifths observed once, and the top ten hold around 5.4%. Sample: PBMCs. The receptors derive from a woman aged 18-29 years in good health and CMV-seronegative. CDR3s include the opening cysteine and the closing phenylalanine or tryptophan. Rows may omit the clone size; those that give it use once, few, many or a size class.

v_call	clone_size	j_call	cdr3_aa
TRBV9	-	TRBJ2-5	CASSPSGSGGIQETQYF
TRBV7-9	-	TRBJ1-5	CASSLGSGRPYQPQHF
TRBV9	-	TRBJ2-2	CASSEAFGELFF
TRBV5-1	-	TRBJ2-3	CASSKGQARDTQYF
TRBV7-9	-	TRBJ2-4	CASSLVGSQNIQYF
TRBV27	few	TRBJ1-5	CASSLLAGDVQPQHF
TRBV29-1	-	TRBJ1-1	CSGKGQANTEAFF
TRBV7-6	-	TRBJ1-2	CASSLAPLAGPNNYGYTF
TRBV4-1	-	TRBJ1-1	CASSQDPRVGALGTEAFF
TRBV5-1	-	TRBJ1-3	CASSLSRSAGNTIYF
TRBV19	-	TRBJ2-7	CASSMLGTGILAYEQYF
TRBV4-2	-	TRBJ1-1	CASSQGGNTEAFF
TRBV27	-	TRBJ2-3	CASSLVRDGTDTQYF